These 15 T cell receptor beta chains were sequenced from one sample in a study of T-cell reconstitution after alpha-beta-depleted transplantation in children. Unique molecular identifiers tagged the TCRbeta library. MiXCR, applied by TCRdb to the PCR reads, yields one record per CDR3 protein. The sample contains approximately 400,000 distinct CDR3 sequences, roughly a tenth of which appear only once. Sequenced here: PBMCs from the stem cell graft donor, sampled from the stem cell graft. These TCRs come from a human donor who donated a stem cell graft to a child with acute myeloid leukemia.

This clonotype showed up just a few times. The chain combines TRBV7-8 with TRBJ2-2; D possibly corresponds to TRBD1 (6 bases). Between the trimmed V and J ends, which lost 1 base and 3 bases, there was a span of 12 bases. The CDR3 length is 16 residues. CDR1 and CDR2 from the germline V gene are SGHVS and FQNEAQ. DNA for the CDR3: TGTGCCAGCAGCTTAGGGGGACAAGGTTACACCGGGGAGCTGTTTTTT. This translates into CASSLGGQGYTGELFF. Full variable domain (remainder filled in from reference TRBV7-8 and TRBJ2-2): GAGVSQSPRYKVAKRGQDVALRCDPISGHVSLFWYQQALGQGPEFLTYFQNEAQLDKSGLPSDRFFAERPEGSVSTLKIQRTQQEDSAVYLCASSLGGQGYTGELFFGEGSRLTVL.

This clonotype was seen a handful of times. V usage is TRBV6-2 or TRBV6-3 and J usage is TRBJ1-1, with a weak D call TRBD1 (5 bases). Germline V lookup: CDR1 MNHEY, CDR2 SVGEGT. The V end lost 2 bases, the J end lost 4 bases, and 20 bases lay between the germline ends. The CDR3 is 17 residues long. CDR3 sequence (DNA): TGTGCCAGCAGTTACGTGCAGGGTCGTTATTTATTCACTGAAGCTTTCTTT. Its protein product is CASSYVQGRYLFTEAFF.

The V gene is TRBV12-3 or TRBV12-4, the J gene TRBJ2-1; the D call may be TRBD1 or TRBD2 (5 bases each). This CDR3 is built from 15 residues. The V end lost 1 base, the J end lost 12 bases, and 19 bases lay between the germline ends. The CDR3 nucleotides read TGTGCCAGCAGTTTAGAGGTTCAGGGTAAAGGAGGGCAGTTCTTC. Translation: CASSLEVQGKGGQFF.

This clonotype was observed a handful of times. The J gene is TRBJ2-1, the V gene TRBV30; 14 positions agree with TRBD2. The V and J ends lost 2 bases and 10 bases, in that order; junction bases with no gene match: 10. The CDR3 totals 16 residues. CDR1 and CDR2 from the germline V gene are GTSNPN and SVGIG (reference sequence). CDR3 sequence (DNA): TGTGCCTGGAGTTCGGGACTAGCGGGAGTGCTGGGAGAGCAGTTCTTC. Its translation is CAWSSGLAGVLGEQFF.

The chain combines TRBV10-3 with TRBJ2-2; D call uncertain. Trimming left V 4 bases short and J 3 bases short, with 9 bases between. The CDR3 covers 14 residues. Per the germline V gene, CDR1 is ENHRY and CDR2 is SYGVKD. The CDR3 sequence: CAISVGGYTGELFF. For the CDR3, the DNA is TGTGCCATCAGTGTGGGCGGTTACACCGGGGAGCTGTTTTTT.

This clonotype showed up just a few times. This chain's CDR3 is CASSSKRGSTGELFF. In DNA form, the CDR3 reads TGTGCCAGCAGTTCAAAACGGGGAAGCACCGGGGAGCTGTTTTTT. The J gene is TRBJ2-2, the V gene TRBV12-3 or TRBV12-4; D perhaps matches TRBD2 (5 bases). The CDR3 is 15 amino acids. V lost 4 bases and J 4 bases, leaving 13 bases between the germline ends.

This chain uses TRBV11-2 with TRBJ2-3; D unclear. The V end lost 1 base, the J end lost 0 bases, and 14 bases lay between the germline ends. The CDR3 is 17 amino acids. Germline lookup yields CDR1 SGHAT and CDR2 FQNNGV. CDR3 sequence reads: CASSLVFRGASTDTQYF. CDR3 coding DNA: TGTGCCAGCAGCTTAGTCTTTCGCGGAGCCAGCACAGATACGCAGTATTTT.

This clonotype was observed many times. In nucleotides, the CDR3 is TGTGCCAGCAGTGGCGGTAGTTCCAATTCACCCCTCCACTTT. Protein: CASSGGSSNSPLHF. The chain joins TRBV6-1 to TRBJ1-6; D is unresolved. V gave up 4 bases and J gave up 7 bases, with 11 bases separating them. Looked up from germline, CDR1 is MNHNS and CDR2 is SASEGT. There are 14 residues in the CDR3.

This clonotype has a handful of counts. This chain connects TRBV20-1 to TRBJ2-3, with TRBD2 matching over 12 bases. The V segment lost 2 bases and the J segment 6 bases; nucleotides outside the gene matches: 12. The CDR3 extends over 17 amino acids. The V gene's germline CDR1 is DFQATT and CDR2 SNEGSKA (reference sequence). CDR3 nucleotide sequence: TGCAGTGCTAGAACATCAGTGGGGGGACTAGCGGGCGATACGCAGTATTTT. Residues: CSARTSVGGLAGDTQYF.

CDR3 region: CSVAERGLAKNIQYF. The CDR3 nucleotides are TGCAGCGTTGCCGAGCGGGGATTAGCCAAAAACATTCAGTACTTC. J is TRBJ2-4 and V is TRBV29-1, with 7 bases aligning to TRBD2. This CDR3 comprises 15 residues. The junction had 6 bases not matched to a gene; V was cut back by 4 bases and J by 0 bases. CDR1 and CDR2 from the germline V gene are SQVTM and ANQGSEA.

This clonotype has more than one count but fewer than ten. CDR3 protein: CASSPRRTSGGRSYEQYF. CDR3 bases: TGTGCCAGCAGCCCTAGACGGACTAGCGGGGGGAGGTCCTACGAGCAGTACTTC. The J gene is TRBJ2-7, the V gene TRBV11-2; 14 bases align to TRBD2. After removal of 5 bases from V and 1 base from J, the junction contained 10 bases not matched to a gene. From germline, CDR1 is SGHAT and CDR2 FQNNGV. There are 18 residues in the CDR3. Full variable domain (missing parts from reference TRBV11-2 and TRBJ2-7): EAGVAQSPRYKIIEKRQSVAFWCNPISGHATLYWYQQILGQGPKLLIQFQNNGVVDDSQLPKDRFSAERLKGVDSTLKIQPAKLEDSAVYLCASSPRRTSGGRSYEQYFGPGTRLTVT.

A few counts support this clonotype. The gene calls are TRBV7-9 and TRBJ1-2; D unresolved. V lost 1 base and J 5 bases, leaving 20 bases between the germline ends. This CDR3 is built from 17 residues. Germline V gene sequence: CDR1 SEHNR, CDR2 FQNEAQ (reference sequence). This chain's CDR3 is CASSLGNPRRVHYGYTF. CDR3 sequence (DNA): TGTGCCAGCAGCTTAGGGAACCCTAGGAGGGTTCATTATGGCTACACCTTC.

The chain has TRBV29-1 and TRBJ1-2; D ambiguous. The CDR3 loop spans 11 amino acids. In germline, CDR1 is SQVTM, CDR2 ANQGSEA. The ends were cut back, 4 bases at V and 6 bases at J, with 9 bases in the middle. The CDR3 loop is CSVALSNGYTF. In DNA, the CDR3 is TGCAGCGTTGCCTTAAGCAATGGCTACACCTTC.

This chain connects TRBV5-1 to TRBJ2-2; a weak D match, TRBD1 (7 bases). V lost 4 bases, J lost 3 bases, and 16 bases lay in between. The CDR3 runs 16 residues. Germline V CDR1 and CDR2: SGHRS, YFSETQ. The DNA for the CDR3 is TGCGCCAGCAGCGCGGCGGGACAGCTGGACACCGGGGAGCTGTTTTTT. Amino acid sequence: CASSAAGQLDTGELFF.

V is TRBV5-1 and J is TRBJ2-5; TRBD1 aligns across 8 bases. Germline CDR1 SGHRS, CDR2 YFSETQ. This CDR3 is built from 16 residues. V dropped 0 bases and J dropped 2; count of bases not matched to a gene: 6. This CDR3 is CASSLGDRLGQETQYF. The CDR3 nucleotides read TGCGCCAGCAGCTTGGGGGACAGGCTTGGGCAAGAGACCCAGTACTTC.